Listed below are T cell receptor beta chains from one sample, sequenced in a study of blood T cell repertoires in COVID-19. Here immunoSEQ multiplex PCR was the method, and the copy in TCRdb shows in-frame clones only, minus some. This table holds around 400,000 clones, around 87% found once. What was sequenced was peripheral blood. The receptors come from a woman in her twenties or thirties with COVID-19, enrolled during active disease. Both conserved end residues are part of each CDR3. The order of the fields is J gene, V gene, clone size, D gene, CDR3 protein, CDR3 DNA. A D gene is named only where the DNA matches it firmly. Expanded clones get a size class; other rows say once, few or many, or leave the size out.

j_gene: TRBJ2-1
v_gene: TRBV28
abundance: NA
d_gene: TRBD2
CDR3aa: CASRLADNEQFF
CDR3nt: TGTGCCAGCAGACTAGCGGACAATGAGCAGTTCTTC

j_gene: TRBJ2-3
v_gene: TRBV6-5
abundance: NA
d_gene: NA
CDR3aa: CATLAIDTQYF
CDR3nt: TGTGCCACCCTCGCTATAGATACGCAGTATTTT

j_gene: TRBJ2-1
v_gene: TRBV6-2/TRBV6-3
abundance: NA
d_gene: NA
CDR3aa: CASSSNRGTYNEQFF
CDR3nt: TGTGCCAGCAGTTCTAACCGGGGGACCTACAATGAGCAGTTCTTC

j_gene: TRBJ2-3
v_gene: TRBV4-1
abundance: once
d_gene: TRBD1
CDR3aa: CASSQPRDRGGGDTQYF
CDR3nt: TGCGCCAGCAGCCAACCGAGGGACAGGGGAGGCGGAGATACGCAGTATTTT

j_gene: TRBJ2-7
v_gene: TRBV27
abundance: NA
d_gene: NA
CDR3aa: CASRKLGGPSYEQYF
CDR3nt: TGTGCCAGCAGAAAATTGGGGGGGCCCTCCTACGAGCAGTACTTC

j_gene: TRBJ2-5
v_gene: TRBV7-8
abundance: NA
d_gene: NA
CDR3aa: CASRKRAQETQYF
CDR3nt: TGTGCCAGCAGAAAGCGGGCCCAAGAGACCCAGTACTTC

j_gene: TRBJ2-3
v_gene: TRBV7-2
abundance: NA
d_gene: NA
CDR3aa: CASSPRIGSGPDTQYF
CDR3nt: TGTGCCAGCAGCCCTCGTATCGGGAGCGGTCCAGATACGCAGTATTTT

j_gene: TRBJ2-1
v_gene: TRBV2
abundance: NA
d_gene: TRBD1
CDR3aa: CASKTGSSSYNEQFF
CDR3nt: TGTGCCAGCAAGACAGGGTCGAGCTCCTACAATGAGCAGTTCTTC

j_gene: TRBJ2-7
v_gene: TRBV19
abundance: NA
d_gene: NA
CDR3aa: CASSTQAGSYEQYF
CDR3nt: TGTGCCAGTAGTACTCAGGCAGGTTCCTACGAGCAGTACTTC

j_gene: TRBJ2-7
v_gene: TRBV10-2
abundance: NA
d_gene: TRBD2
CDR3aa: CASSELITAGTYEQYF
CDR3nt: TGCGCCAGCAGTGAGCTTATAACAGCGGGAACCTACGAGCAGTACTTC

j_gene: TRBJ2-1
v_gene: TRBV6-6
abundance: NA
d_gene: TRBD2
CDR3aa: CASSRAGVGNEQFF
CDR3nt: TGTGCCAGCAGCAGAGCGGGAGTGGGCAATGAGCAGTTCTTC

j_gene: TRBJ2-1
v_gene: TRBV18
abundance: few
d_gene: NA
CDR3aa: CASSPNRASSYNEQFF
CDR3nt: TGTGCCAGCTCCCCAAACAGGGCTAGCTCCTACAATGAGCAGTTCTTC

j_gene: TRBJ2-7
v_gene: TRBV28
abundance: NA
d_gene: TRBD1
CDR3aa: CASSFRDRAGEQYF
CDR3nt: TGTGCCAGCAGTTTCCGGGACAGGGCCGGCGAGCAGTACTTC

j_gene: TRBJ2-7
v_gene: TRBV28
abundance: NA
d_gene: NA
CDR3aa: CASSLNRAHEQYF
CDR3nt: TGTGCCAGCAGTTTAAACAGGGCCCACGAGCAGTACTTC

j_gene: TRBJ1-4
v_gene: TRBV7-9
abundance: NA
d_gene: NA
CDR3aa: CASSLAGGGEKLFF
CDR3nt: TGTGCCAGCAGCCTCGCGGGGGGTGGGGAAAAACTGTTTTTT

j_gene: TRBJ2-3
v_gene: TRBV19
abundance: NA
d_gene: TRBD2
CDR3aa: CASSMTSGTDTQYF
CDR3nt: TGTGCCAGTAGTATGACTAGCGGCACAGATACGCAGTATTTT

j_gene: TRBJ1-6
v_gene: TRBV5-1
abundance: NA
d_gene: TRBD1
CDR3aa: CASSLGTGGYNSPLHF
CDR3nt: TGCGCCAGCAGCTTGGGGACAGGGGGTTATAATTCACCCCTCCACTTT

j_gene: TRBJ1-6
v_gene: TRBV5-6
abundance: NA
d_gene: NA
CDR3aa: CASSLSPGVPNSPLHF
CDR3nt: TGTGCCAGCAGCTTATCCCCAGGGGTGCCTAATTCACCCCTCCACTTT

j_gene: TRBJ2-7
v_gene: TRBV5-4
abundance: NA
d_gene: TRBD1
CDR3aa: CASSRDRGHEQYF
CDR3nt: TGTGCCAGCAGCAGGGACAGGGGCCACGAGCAGTACTTC